The source of this T cell receptor beta chain is a study of technical replicates of blood from a handful of donors. Trimming cost V 2 bases and J 8 bases, with 7 bases left between them. The length of the CDR3 is 11 residues. Germline lookup yields CDR1 SGHDT and CDR2 YYEEEE. The repertoire was sequenced with immunoSEQ multiplex PCR; TCRdb's copy has only in-frame clones and lacks some. Counted here are over 50,000 clones, around 87% occurring once; the ten biggest clones make up roughly 5%. The chain employs TRBV5-6 and TRBJ1-1, with TRBD1 as a possible D gene (5 bases). Sequenced material: PBMCs. The sequence derives from a human donor in good health. Some clones in this sample may be carry-over from other donors' samples. The CDR3 DNA reads TGTGCCAGCAGCTTTGACAGCGAAGCTTTCTTT. Encoded protein: CASSFDSEAFF.